This is a list of T cell receptor beta chains from one sample in a study of cytomegalovirus exposure and HLA in healthy donors. Sequencing used immunoSEQ multiplex PCR; TCRdb keeps in-frame clones, though not all of them. The sample includes roughly 190,000 clones, over 65% of them seen just once. The source material was PBMCs. These receptors came from a woman aged 50 to 60 in good health and CMV-seropositive. CDR3s leave out the opening cysteine and the closing phenylalanine or tryptophan. Each record gives: J gene, V gene, CDR3 protein.

TRBJ1-1,TRBV30,AWNRLNTEAF
TRBJ2-6,TRBV2,ASRARDSGANVLT
TRBJ2-5,TRBV2,ASSRGGWRETQY
TRBJ2-5,TRBV18,ASSPGQQETQY
TRBJ1-1,TRBV5-1,ASSLLQGGLNTEAF
TRBJ2-3,TRBV11-2,ASSATRRGDTQY
TRBJ1-5,TRBV28,ASSQISNQPQH
TRBJ1-5,TRBV10-3,AISDAGGQPQH
TRBJ1-2,TRBV7-2,ASSLTTGGAYGYT
TRBJ1-2,TRBV28,ASSSGTGDPNYGYT
TRBJ1-4,TRBV16,ASSQSGIFNPATNRGLF
TRBJ2-7,TRBV6-5,ASRRQGSYEQY
TRBJ2-5,TRBV29-1,SVVRGGETQY
.,TRBV2,ASSGQGATYEQY
TRBJ1-1,TRBV5-1,ASSSGQTLGTEAF
TRBJ1-4,TRBV4-3,ASSQEKVGGYEKLF
TRBJ2-7,TRBV5-1,ASSLEGGALYYEQY
TRBJ2-7,TRBV19,ASSHRSGGGDEQY
TRBJ2-1,TRBV7-9,ASSFAGTGAYNEQF
TRBJ2-7,TRBV6-5,ASSPRGYEQY
TRBJ2-3,TRBV5-1,ASSLEGTSGVDTQY
TRBJ1-2,TRBV2,ASTEEGIGNYGYT
TRBJ1-5,TRBV18,ASSPQTGTNQPQH
TRBJ1-1,TRBV18,ASSPQGAGAEAF
TRBJ2-2,TRBV5-1,ASRSLLAGALNTGELF
TRBJ2-7,TRBV7-9,SSSYSGTGYEQY
TRBJ2-7,TRBV15,ATSRGREGRAYEQY
TRBJ2-7,TRBV6-6,ASSRQGDHRREQY
TRBJ1-1,TRBV11-2,ASSPHLTGTEAF
TRBJ2-3,TRBV4-1,ASSQDQWAPTDTQY
TRBJ2-7,TRBV7-9,ASQGHYEQY
TRBJ2-5,TRBV6-6,ASSSRDSQQETQY
TRBJ2-3,TRBV5-4,ASSPGQAGNTQY
TRBJ1-6,TRBV2,ASSYSRDRENSPLH
TRBJ2-7,TRBV18,ASSREQGYEQY
TRBJ1-2,TRBV4-1,ASSQLQGTSYYGYT
TRBJ1-3,TRBV5-4,ASSQGPGNTIY
TRBJ1-6,TRBV5-4,ASSPDRSDSPLH
TRBJ2-5,TRBV28,ASSPYTSGGARETQY
TRBJ1-3,TRBV5-1,ASSLGRGSGNTIY
TRBJ1-1,TRBV27,ASSRWTGGRGDTEAF
TRBJ2-1,TRBV28,ASSSLDTSVQDNEQF
TRBJ1-1,TRBV29-1,SVSRSQGNTEAF
TRBJ1-5,TRBV19,ASSMGRGDNQPQH
TRBJ1-1,TRBV28,ASNIQGGNTEAF
TRBJ2-5,TRBV11-2,ASSSQVEGAQETQY
TRBJ1-1,TRBV19,ASSAYMTGVTEAF
TRBJ2-1,TRBV20-1,SASQVVEQF
TRBJ2-7,TRBV27,ASSLTPDTSKYEQY
TRBJ1-1,TRBV28,ASSLTGLTEAF
TRBJ1-6,TRBV15,ATTVQGSGNSPLH
TRBJ2-1,TRBV7-9,ASSFPRGQGNEQF